These T cell receptor beta chains were read from a single sample in a study of cytomegalovirus exposure and HLA in healthy donors. Assay used: immunoSEQ multiplex PCR; TCRdb lists only in-frame clones, some missing. The sample lists 110,000 to 150,000 clones, 8.5% to 10% occurring once. Material: PBMCs. The receptors here all came from a middle-aged man in good health and CMV-seronegative. CDR3s include the opening cysteine and the closing phenylalanine or tryptophan. The D gene is left open where the match is weak. Not every row has a clone size; where given, it reads once, few, many or a size class.

clone size | J gene | V gene | D gene | CDR3 protein | CDR3 DNA
- | TRBJ1-2 | TRBV19 | TRBD1 | CASMNGQGYRYGYTF | TGTGCCAGTATGAACGGACAGGGGTATCGCTATGGCTACACCTTC
- | TRBJ2-7 | TRBV9 | - | CASSVRATSSPEQYF | TGTGCCAGCAGCGTAAGGGCGACTAGTTCGCCCGAGCAGTACTTC
few | TRBJ2-2 | TRBV6-1 | - | CASSEGDTYTGELFF | TGTGCCAGCAGTGAAGGGGACACCTACACCGGGGAGCTGTTTTTT
- | TRBJ1-6 | TRBV2 | - | CASIGDSYNSPLHF | TGTGCCAGCATCGGAGACAGTTATAATTCACCCCTCCACTTT
- | TRBJ2-7 | TRBV28 | - | CACDGNSYEQYF | TGTGCTTGCGACGGGAACTCCTACGAGCAGTACTTC
- | TRBJ2-1 | TRBV12-5 | - | CASGLDSSYNEQFF | TGTGCTAGTGGTTTGGACAGCTCCTACAATGAGCAGTTCTTC
few | TRBJ1-1 | TRBV6-5 | - | CASSPREMNTEAFF | TGTGCCAGCAGCCCCAGGGAAATGAACACTGAAGCTTTCTTT
- | TRBJ1-4 | TRBV19 | TRBD1 | CASKRDRVATNEKLFF | TGTGCCAGTAAGAGGGACAGGGTAGCAACTAATGAAAAACTGTTTTTT
few | TRBJ1-4 | TRBV7-9 | - | CASSFLRQASNEKLFF | TGTGCCAGCAGCTTTCTCCGGCAGGCCTCTAATGAAAAACTGTTTTTT
- | TRBJ2-7 | TRBV11-3 | TRBD2 | CASSLGAGAAYEQYF | TGTGCCAGCAGCTTAGGGGCGGGAGCGGCCTACGAGCAGTACTTC
few | TRBJ2-2 | TRBV28 | TRBD2 | CASRQMGRGLRNTGELFF | TGTGCCAGCAGGCAAATGGGTAGGGGACTAAGGAACACCGGGGAGCTGTTTTTT
few | TRBJ2-7 | TRBV28 | - | CASYTTGTSYEQYF | TGTGCCAGTTATACGACGGGTACCTCCTACGAGCAGTACTTC
- | TRBJ2-5 | TRBV28 | TRBD1 | CASSFRGRPQETQYF | TGTGCCAGCAGTTTCAGGGGGCGACCGCAAGAGACCCAGTACTTC
few | TRBJ2-2 | TRBV21-1 | - | CASSNQGHIGELFF | TGTGCCAGCAGCAATCAGGGGCATATCGGGGAGCTGTTTTTT
few | TRBJ2-7 | TRBV6-1 | - | CASSEQQGSSYEQYF | TGTGCCAGCAGTGAACAGCAGGGGAGCTCCTACGAGCAGTACTTC
few | TRBJ2-3 | TRBV11-2 | TRBD1 | CASTSAATGGADTQYF | TGTGCCAGCACCTCAGCAGCCACAGGGGGCGCAGATACGCAGTATTTT
- | TRBJ2-1 | TRBV7-3 | - | CASSATVNSYNEQFF | TGTGCCAGCAGCGCCACAGTGAACTCCTACAATGAGCAGTTCTTC
few | TRBJ1-5 | TRBV5-1 | - | CASSLEGGNQPQHF | TGCGCCAGCAGCTTAGAGGGGGGCAATCAGCCCCAGCATTTT
- | TRBJ1-1 | TRBV5-1 | - | CASSLHRDKNTEAFF | TGCGCCAGCAGCTTGCACCGGGACAAGAACACTGAAGCTTTCTTT
- | TRBJ2-1 | TRBV19 | - | CASSIVAGSPNEQFF | TGTGCCAGTAGTATAGTTGCGGGAAGTCCTAATGAGCAGTTCTTC
- | TRBJ1-5 | TRBV14 | - | CASSPTGYRNQPQHF | TGTGCCAGCAGCCCGACAGGTTATCGCAATCAGCCCCAGCATTTT
- | TRBJ2-7 | TRBV11-3 | - | CASSLGPESHEQYF | TGTGCCAGCAGCTTAGGACCGGAGAGCCACGAGCAGTACTTC
once | TRBJ1-5 | TRBV16 | TRBD1 | CASSEGTVGNQPQNF | TGTGCCAGCAGCGAAGGGACAGTAGGTAATCAGCCCCAGAATTTT
- | TRBJ1-1 | TRBV11-2 | TRBD1 | CASSFPMGQGNTEAFF | TGTGCCAGCAGCTTTCCTATGGGACAGGGCAACACTGAAGCTTTCTTT
few | TRBJ2-5 | TRBV18 | - | CASSSQETQYF | TGTGCCAGCTCATCACAAGAGACCCAGTACTTC
few | TRBJ1-5 | TRBV23-1 | TRBD1 | CASSQQTGTGNQPQHF | TGCGCCAGCAGTCAACAAACCGGGACAGGGAATCAGCCCCAGCATTTT
- | TRBJ2-7 | TRBV28 | - | CASSLTGGNYEQYF | TGTGCCAGCAGTTTGACGGGGGGCAACTACGAGCAGTACTTC
- | TRBJ1-2 | TRBV5-6 | - | CAARAQGHFYGYTF | TGTGCCGCCCGAGCGCAGGGACATTTCTATGGCTACACCTTC
few | TRBJ2-7 | TRBV5-5 | - | CASRPAGSLGYEQYF | TGTGCCAGCAGACCAGCAGGGTCCCTTGGATACGAGCAGTACTTC
few | TRBJ2-5 | TRBV25-1 | TRBD2 | CASSESRGLDPQETQYF | TGTGCCAGCAGTGAATCGCGGGGACTAGATCCCCAAGAGACCCAGTACTTC
few | TRBJ2-1 | TRBV7-9 | TRBD2 | CASSLLAGSNNEQFF | TGTGCCAGCAGCCTACTAGCGGGGTCCAACAATGAGCAGTTCTTC
- | TRBJ2-3 | TRBV7-2 | - | CASSRVSRGSVTQYF | TGTGCCAGCAGCCGAGTATCCCGGGGATCTGTTACGCAGTATTTT
few | TRBJ1-5 | TRBV5-4 | - | CASSSQGSNQPQHF | TGTGCCAGCAGTTCACAGGGTAGCAATCAGCCCCAGCATTTT
few | TRBJ2-2 | TRBV6-1 | - | CASREQGPGELFF | TGTGCCAGCAGGGAACAGGGCCCCGGGGAGCTGTTTTTT
- | TRBJ1-2 | TRBV2 | - | CASSVWSVSYGYTF | TGTGCCAGCAGTGTATGGTCGGTCTCCTATGGCTACACCTTC
few | TRBJ2-1 | TRBV9 | TRBD2 | CASSVALRTSGEYNEQFF | TGTGCCAGCAGCGTAGCCTTGCGGACTAGCGGGGAATACAATGAGCAGTTCTTC
few | TRBJ2-1 | TRBV11-3 | - | CASSLDGGYNEQFF | TGTGCCAGCAGCTTAGATGGCGGATACAATGAGCAGTTCTTC
few | TRBJ1-5 | TRBV25-1 | - | CASSDHQSNQPQHF | TGTGCCAGCAGTGATCACCAGAGCAATCAGCCCCAGCATTTT
few | TRBJ2-7 | TRBV28 | TRBD1 | CASKGGQGAREQYF | TGTGCCAGCAAAGGTGGTCAGGGGGCGCGCGAGCAGTACTTC
few | TRBJ2-7 | TRBV5-1 | TRBD1 | CASSFRQGSYEQYF | TGCGCCAGCAGCTTTAGACAGGGCTCCTACGAGCAGTACTTC
many | TRBJ2-7 | TRBV6-1 | TRBD1 | CASKGQEIYEQYF | TGTGCCAGCAAGGGACAGGAAATTTACGAGCAGTACTTC
- | TRBJ2-7 | TRBV19 | - | CASSGGGEKQYF | TGTGCCAGTAGTGGTGGAGGGGAAAAGCAGTACTTC